The 8 T cell receptor beta chains in this list originate from one sample, sequenced in a study of blood T cell repertoires in COVID-19. Produced via immunoSEQ multiplex PCR; TCRdb's table is partial and in-frame only. The sample has 220,000 or so clones, 70% to 85% seen once. The sequencing sample was made of peripheral blood. These receptor sequences come from a woman over 75 with acute or convalescent COVID-19.

The chain recombines TRBV25-1 with TRBJ1-2, with 9 bases lining up with TRBD1. With V trimmed by 7 bases and J by 4 bases, 4 bases remained unmatched. Germline V gives CDR1 MGHDK, CDR2 SYGVNS. The CDR3 has 13 residues. CDR3 sequence: CASTGTGSYGYTF. The DNA of the CDR3 is TGTGCCAGCACCGGGACAGGGAGCTATGGCTACACCTTC.

This clone was seen a few times. The CDR3 reads CASSLGTAPYEQYF. In nucleotides, the CDR3 is TGTGCCAGCAGCTTAGGTACAGCCCCCTACGAGCAGTACTTC. This sequence joins TRBV7-2 and TRBJ2-7, with D hard to call. CDR3 length: 14 amino acids. V gave up 1 base and J gave up 2 bases, with 9 bases separating them. The germline CDR1 and CDR2 sequences are SGHTA and FQGNSA.

The chain has TRBV6-2 or TRBV6-3 and TRBJ2-2; 7 nucleotides agree with TRBD1. The trim removed 0 bases at V and 7 bases at J, leaving 5 bases unmatched. From germline, CDR1 is MNHEY and CDR2 SVGEGT. The CDR3 runs 15 residues. CDR3 sequence: CASSYSRGRNGELFF. CDR3 bases: TGTGCCAGCAGTTACTCGAGGGGGCGCAACGGGGAGCTGTTTTTT.

The V and J genes are TRBV27 and TRBJ2-2; D perhaps matches TRBD1 (6 bases). This CDR3 comprises 14 residues. The V end lost 7 bases, the J end lost 5 bases, and 14 bases lay between the germline ends. The germline V gene has CDR1 MNHEY and CDR2 SMNVEV (reference sequence). CDR3 nucleotide sequence: TGTGCCAGCACCCCTGCAGGGGAAACCGGGGAGCTGTTTTTT. This encodes CASTPAGETGELFF.

The rearrangement joins TRBV5-6 to TRBJ1-2; TRBD1 is a possible D gene (5 bases). V dropped 4 bases and J dropped 4 bases, with 14 bases sitting between them. The CDR3 covers 14 residues. CDR1 is SGHDT and CDR2 is YYEEEE in the germline V gene. CDR3 sequence reads: CASSNLAGGYGYTF. CDR3 DNA: TGTGCCAGCAGCAACTTGGCCGGGGGCTATGGCTACACCTTC.

This sequence joins TRBV14 and TRBJ2-5, with TRBD2 matching over 15 bases. The CDR3 totals 16 residues. The V and J ends lost 4 bases and 4 bases, in that order; junction bases with no gene match: 4. From germline, CDR1 is SGHDN and CDR2 FVKESK. CDR3: CASSPRTSGRGETQYF. In nucleotides, the CDR3 is TGTGCCAGCAGCCCCCGGACTAGCGGGAGGGGAGAGACCCAGTACTTC.

This chain joins TRBV14 and TRBJ2-7; D unclear. The CDR3 loop spans 17 amino acids. The V end lost 4 bases, the J end lost 2 bases, and 21 bases lay between the germline ends. Germline CDR1 and CDR2: SGHDN and FVKESK. CDR3 DNA: TGTGCCAGCAGCCGATCAAGCTTCAGGCTACCGACCTACGAGCAGTACTTC. Encoded protein: CASSRSSFRLPTYEQYF.

The V gene is TRBV4-2, the J gene TRBJ1-2, with no clear D. The CDR3 runs 13 residues. V was trimmed by 0 bases and J by 5 bases, leaving 7 bases between them. Germline-derived CDR1 and CDR2 are LGHNA and YNFKEQ. The CDR3 region is CASSQDLSYGYTF. The CDR3 DNA follows: TGTGCCAGCAGCCAAGATCTAAGTTATGGCTACACCTTC.